This entry lists 27 T cell receptor beta chains sequenced from one sample in a study of T-cell reconstitution after alpha-beta-depleted transplantation in children. Unique molecular identifiers tagged the TCRbeta library. TCRdb fed the PCR reads into MiXCR, producing one record per CDR3 protein. This sample has 210,000 or so distinct CDR3 sequences, with 11% found just once. Specimen: PBMCs, collected before TCRalphabeta/CD19-depleted stem cell transplant. The receptors stem from a child under two years old with acute myeloid leukemia, due to receive a stem cell transplant.

Of note for this clonotype: Since a much larger clone is just one base distant, this may be a read error. This rearrangement joins TRBV7-2 to TRBJ1-2, with 9 positions matching TRBD1. The CDR3 sequence is 14 residues long. The germline V gene has CDR1 SGHTA and CDR2 FQGNSA. CDR3 sequence reads: CASSADRGGYGYPF. The CDR3 DNA reads TGTGCCAGCAGCGCGGACAGGGGAGGCTATGGCTACCCCTTC. Full variable domain (outside the CDR3, taken from reference TRBV7-2 and TRBJ1-2): GAGVSQSPSNKVTEKGKDVELRCDPISGHTALYWYRQSLGQGLEFLIYFQGNSAPDKSGLPSDRFSAERTGGSVSTLTIQRTQQEDSAVYLCASSADRGGYGYPFGSGTRLTVV.

Many counts were recorded for this clonotype. The CDR3 is CATSEPAREGGQYF. The DNA for the CDR3 is TGTGCCACCAGTGAACCTGCCAGGGAAGGCGGGCAGTATTTT. V usage is TRBV24-1 and J usage is TRBJ2-3, with D tentatively TRBD1 (5 bases). Trimming pared 4 bases from V and 11 bases from J, leaving 18 bases between. The germline gives CDR1 KGHDR, CDR2 SFDVKD. This CDR3 is 14 amino acids long.

This clonotype was seen repeatedly, ten times or more. The chain recombines TRBV5-1 with TRBJ2-2; 8 nucleotides agree with TRBD2. The CDR3 consists of 14 residues. The V segment lost 3 bases and the J segment 6 bases; nucleotides outside the gene matches: 4. Germline-derived CDR1 and CDR2 are SGHRS and YFSETQ. The CDR3 DNA reads TGCGCCAGCAGCTCGGGACTAGTGGCCGGGGAGCTGTTTTTT. Translation gives CASSSGLVAGELFF.

This clonotype was seen ten or more times. One end of the junction is discordant with germline, which a read error may explain. The rearrangement uses TRBV29-1 and TRBJ2-1; TRBD2 matches 11 bases. CDR3 size: 12 residues. Germline CDR1 is SQVTM and CDR2 is ANQGSEA. The CDR3 coding sequence is TGCAGCGTTGTGCTAGCGGGGGGCCAGGTGTCCTTC. Its translation: CSVVLAGGQVSF.

Many counts were recorded for this clonotype. The chain joins TRBV12-3 or TRBV12-4 to TRBJ1-1; D remains unclear. Trimming pared 6 bases from V and 3 bases from J, leaving 11 bases between. The CDR3 sequence is 13 residues long. The CDR3 DNA is TGTGCCAGCAGCTTCCAGAGGGACACTGAAGCTTTCTTT. As protein: CASSFQRDTEAFF.

This clonotype was observed many times. The J gene is TRBJ1-1, the V gene TRBV2; the D gene is possibly TRBD1 (6 bases). The V and J ends lost 2 bases and 4 bases respectively, with 11 bases between them. Per germline, CDR1 SNHLY and CDR2 FYNNEI. The CDR3 is made up of 14 amino acids. CDR3: CASSESGQSTEAFF. The CDR3 DNA reads as TGTGCCAGCAGTGAATCCGGACAGTCCACTGAAGCTTTCTTT.

This clonotype was observed many times. This rearrangement joins TRBV20-1 to TRBJ2-3; 10 nucleotides match TRBD2. V trimming: 3 bases; J trimming: 14 bases; junction bases outside the gene matches: 17. The length of the CDR3 is 15 residues. The germline V gene has CDR1 DFQATT and CDR2 SNEGSKA (reference sequence). The CDR3 DNA is TGCAGTGCTAGCGGGTCTAGCGGGAGAGTCACGGATAGGTATTTT. Amino acid sequence: CSASGSSGRVTDRYF.

At least ten counts were recorded for this clonotype. This chain uses TRBV12-3 or TRBV12-4 with TRBJ1-3, with D hard to call. Between the trimmed V and J ends, which lost 8 bases and 4 bases, there was a span of 3 bases. This CDR3 region has 10 residues. CDR3 DNA sequence: TGTGCCAGCGGAGGAAACACCATATATTTT. It specifies CASGGNTIYF.

This clonotype was detected ten times or more. V is TRBV29-1 and J is TRBJ2-7; TRBD2 aligns across 13 bases. This CDR3 region has 12 residues. Germline V gives CDR1 SQVTM, CDR2 ANQGSEA. V lost 4 bases and J lost 6; bases outside the gene matches: 0. CDR3 in DNA: TGCAGCGTTGGGACTAGCGGGAGCGAGCAGTACTTC. Its translation: CSVGTSGSEQYF.

This clonotype occurred a few times. The chain has TRBV3-1 and TRBJ2-7, with D perhaps being TRBD1 or TRBD2 (5 bases each). The CDR3 covers 11 residues. The V and J ends lost 5 bases and 6 bases respectively, with 8 bases between them. Germline V gene data show CDR1 as LGHDT and CDR2 as YNNKEL (reference sequence). The CDR3 region is CASSEGTEQYF. DNA for the CDR3: TGTGCCAGCAGCGAAGGGACCGAGCAGTACTTC.

This clonotype was recorded many times. V usage is TRBV4-3 and J usage is TRBJ1-2; no clear D. V was cut by 3 bases and J by 4 bases, with 12 bases left in between. The CDR3 has 14 residues. CDR1 and CDR2 from the germline V gene are LGHNA and YSLEER. The CDR3 reads CASSQDGGFYGYTF. CDR3 DNA sequence: TGCGCCAGCAGCCAGGACGGCGGATTCTATGGCTACACCTTC.

This clonotype appeared a few times. The chain employs TRBV5-1 and TRBJ2-7; TRBD2 matches 14 bases. Unmatched junction bases numbered 3, after V lost 4 bases and J lost 3 bases. The CDR3 has 15 amino acids. The germline CDR1 and CDR2 sequences are SGHRS and YFSETQ. Here the CDR3 reads CASSDGTSGSYEQYF. The CDR3 DNA reads as TGCGCCAGCAGCGATGGGACTAGCGGGAGCTACGAGCAGTACTTC.

This clonotype was observed a few times. The rearrangement links TRBV28 to TRBJ2-2; possible D gene TRBD2, 6 bases. CDR1 is MDHEN, CDR2 SYDVKM, per germline. The CDR3 is 15 amino acids. Trimming shortened V by 8 bases and J by 1 base, and 14 bases separated the two germline ends. The CDR3 bases are TGTGCCAGCGAAGTGGCGGGAAAGAACACCGGGGAGCTGTTTTTT. The encoded protein is CASEVAGKNTGELFF.

This clonotype has at least ten counts. The rearrangement uses TRBV20-1 and TRBJ2-3; unclear D gene. CDR3 length: 12 amino acids. The germline gives CDR1 DFQATT, CDR2 SNEGSKA (reference sequence). Deletions cut 3 bases from V and 1 base from J, with 5 bases between. For the CDR3, the DNA is TGCAGTGCTAGCCAGGGCACAGATACGCAGTATTTT. Translation: CSASQGTDTQYF.

This clonotype was recorded at least ten times. The chain combines TRBV6-2 or TRBV6-3 with TRBJ2-3, with a weak D call TRBD1 (5 bases). Germline CDR1 is MNHEY and CDR2 is SVGEGT. CDR3 length: 16 residues. The V end lost 6 bases, the J end lost 3 bases, and 19 bases lay between the germline ends. CDR3 amino acids: CASRDASLGRTDTQYF. The CDR3 DNA sequence: TGTGCCAGCAGAGACGCTTCCCTGGGGCGGACAGATACGCAGTATTTT.

At least ten counts were recorded for this clonotype. V is TRBV3-1 and J is TRBJ2-1; D unresolved. The germline V gene has CDR1 LGHDT and CDR2 YNNKEL (reference sequence). The length of the CDR3 is 15 residues. The V end lost 4 bases, the J end lost 2 bases, and 12 bases lay between the germline ends. CDR3 sequence reads: CASSPGPQPYNEQFF. The CDR3, as DNA: TGTGCCAGCAGCCCCGGGCCCCAGCCCTACAATGAGCAGTTCTTC.

This clonotype was recorded many times. This chain links TRBV5-1 with TRBJ2-2, with D tentatively TRBD1 or TRBD2 (5 bases each). The CDR3 extends over 14 amino acids. The V gene's germline CDR1 is SGHRS and CDR2 YFSETQ. The V end lost 2 bases, the J end lost 4 bases, and 9 bases lay between the germline ends. CDR3 DNA sequence: TGCGCCAGCAGCTTTGGGGGTACCACCGGGGAGCTGTTTTTT. As protein: CASSFGGTTGELFF.

This clonotype was detected only a few times. CDR3 protein: CASSDVASSGNTIYF. The CDR3 bases are TGTGCCAGCAGCGACGTGGCCAGCTCTGGAAACACCATATATTTT. The V gene is TRBV6-1, the J gene TRBJ1-3; D not certain. This CDR3 is built from 15 residues. V lost 6 bases to trimming and J lost 0 bases, with 12 bases between them. CDR1 MNHNS and CDR2 SASEGT come from the germline V gene.

This clonotype occurred many times. The chain carries TRBV13 and TRBJ1-6, with 7 bases fitting TRBD1. With V trimmed by 5 bases and J by 7 bases, 8 bases remained unmatched. This CDR3 spans 15 amino acids. Looked up from germline, CDR1 is PRHDT and CDR2 is FYEKMQ (reference sequence). The CDR3 nucleotides read TGTGCCAGCAGCCGAGACGGGACAGCGAATTCACCCCTCCACTTT. Amino acid sequence: CASSRDGTANSPLHF.

This clonotype was seen many times. This rearrangement joins TRBV7-7 to TRBJ2-3; D not resolved. The CDR3 is 14 amino acids. The ends were cut back, 5 bases at V and 4 bases at J, with 13 bases in the middle. CDR1 and CDR2 from the germline V gene are SSHAT and FNYEAQ (reference sequence). Here the CDR3 DNA reads TGTGCCAGCAGCCCCCTTTCAGACGCAGATACGCAGTATTTT. Amino acid sequence: CASSPLSDADTQYF.

This clonotype was detected many times. The chain couples TRBV29-1 to TRBJ1-2, with 7 bases matching TRBD1. Germline lookup yields CDR1 SQVTM and CDR2 ANQGSEA. The length of the CDR3 is 13 residues. V shed 1 base and J 4 bases; nucleotides not matched to a gene: 3. The CDR3 loop is CSVEAGTVYGYTF. CDR3 nucleotides: TGCAGCGTTGAAGCTGGGACAGTCTATGGCTACACCTTC.

This clonotype appeared many times. The V call is TRBV6-2 or TRBV6-3, the J call TRBJ1-5; D may be TRBD1 (5 bases). Per germline, CDR1 MNHEY and CDR2 SVGEGT. There are 19 residues in the CDR3. Deletions cut 10 bases from V and 5 bases from J, with 33 bases between. The CDR3, as DNA: TGTGCCACCCGCACATTACCTCTCGGGCTGGGGCTTGGGGATCAGCCCCAGCATTTT. The encoded protein is CATRTLPLGLGLGDQPQHF.

This clonotype was counted ten times or more. The gene calls are TRBV28 and TRBJ2-2, with D unresolved. This CDR3 contains 17 residues. V was clipped by 5 bases and J by 4 bases, with 20 bases between them. Germline lookup yields CDR1 MDHEN and CDR2 SYDVKM. The CDR3 DNA follows: TGTGCCAGCAGTACTCTACGGTTGGACGCGAGCACCGGGGAGCTGTTTTTT. It specifies CASSTLRLDASTGELFF.

This clonotype occurred many times. The chain combines TRBV6-1 with TRBJ1-1; 7 bases are shared with TRBD1. The J segment lost 6 bases and the V segment lost 2 bases, leaving 6 bases of the junction unmatched. The CDR3 is 14 residues long. Germline CDR1 is MNHNS and CDR2 is SASEGT. In DNA, the CDR3 is TGTGCCAGCAGTGAATGGGACAGAGTCTCTGAAGCTTTCTTT. Its protein product is CASSEWDRVSEAFF.

This clonotype was seen many times. CDR3 protein: CASSPPAREETQYF. Here the CDR3 DNA reads TGTGCCAGCTCACCACCGGCTAGGGAAGAGACCCAGTACTTC. V usage is TRBV18 and J usage is TRBJ2-5; no reliable D call. V gave up 0 bases and J gave up 3 bases, with 8 bases separating them. CDR3 length: 14 residues. The V gene's germline CDR1 is KGHSH and CDR2 LQKENI.

This clonotype was counted ten times or more. This rearrangement joins TRBV10-2 to TRBJ2-3, with TRBD2 identical over 9 bases. Per germline, CDR1 WSHSY and CDR2 SAAADI. V was clipped by 7 bases and J by 2 bases; unmatched bases: 7. There are 15 residues in the CDR3. Here the CDR3 DNA reads TGCGCCAGCAACCCGGGACTAGCTTCCACAGATACGCAGTATTTT. Its translation: CASNPGLASTDTQYF.

This clonotype has ten or more counts. The V gene is TRBV7-3, the J gene TRBJ2-7; 7 nucleotides line up with TRBD2. Trimming at V came to 5 bases and at J to 4 bases, leaving 8 bases not matched to a gene. There are 14 residues in the CDR3. The germline V gene encodes CDR1 SGHTA and CDR2 FQGTGA. CDR3 sequence reads: CASSETREWYEQYF. DNA of the CDR3: TGTGCCAGCAGCGAAACGCGGGAGTGGTACGAGCAGTACTTC.